The 10 T cell receptor beta chains presented below share a single source sample, sequenced in a study of T cells in women clearing cervical HPV infection. Assay: immunoSEQ multiplex PCR; the TCRdb copy retains only in-frame clones and omits some. This sample contains about 30,000 clones. The sample was blood buffy coat. These receptors all come from a woman aged 18 to 75 with a cervical HPV16 infection that either progressed to CIN3+ or cleared (not recorded which).

The sequenced part of the CDR3 DNA is TGTGCCAGTAGTATAGGACCCAAGACATTCGAGACC. Amino acids: CASSIGPKTFET. The entire CDR3 protein is CASSIGPKTFETQYF. The chain uses TRBV19 and TRBJ2-5; the D is unclear. The read terminates 3 residues before the CDR3 end, so the remaining end is supplied by the germline J gene. CDR1 LNHDA and CDR2 SQIVND come from the germline V gene (reference sequence). The CDR3 is made up of 15 amino acids. Trimming removed 1 base from V and 5 bases from J, with 14 bases in between.

As to this clone: Sequencing ends 3 residues short of the CDR3 end; the germline J gene provides the rest. The chain joins TRBV6-1 to TRBJ1-2, with 9 bases that match TRBD1. CDR1 is MNHNS, CDR2 SASEGT, per germline. The CDR3 has 14 residues. CDR3 protein: CASSEGQGISGYTF. CDR3 bases read: TGTGCCAGCAGTGAGGGACAGGGCATATCAGGC.

To note about this clone: Read coverage stops 3 residues before the CDR3 terminus; the germline J gene supplies the remainder. The rearrangement links TRBV2 to TRBJ2-2, with 9 bases fitting TRBD1. CDR3 length: 14 amino acids. Germline lookup yields CDR1 SNHLY and CDR2 FYNNEI. The covered CDR3 bases are TGTGCCAGCAGAAAGGACAGGGGAGATGAAAAG. Its translation: CASRKDRGDEK. The whole CDR3 sequence is CASRKDRGDEKLFF.

On this clone: The read ends 3 residues early relative to the CDR3; the germline J gene fills the gap. This rearrangement joins TRBV5-1 to TRBJ2-7, with 7 bases lining up with TRBD1. Germline lookup yields CDR1 SGHRS and CDR2 YFSETQ. V trimming: 4 bases; J trimming: 5 bases; junction bases outside the gene matches: 3. CDR3 length: 12 amino acids. This CDR3 reads CASSPGQDEQYF. Partial CDR3 DNA: TGCGCCAGCAGCCCAGGACAGGACGAG.

For this clone: The read halts 3 residues ahead of the CDR3 end, with the missing end drawn from the germline J gene. The chain is built from TRBV20-1 and TRBJ2-1; 9 bases match TRBD2. V lost 7 bases and J lost 6; bases outside the gene matches: 7. CDR1 is DFQATT, CDR2 SNEGSKA, per germline (reference sequence). The CDR3 consists of 13 residues. CDR3 DNA, as far as it was read: TGCAGTGGCGGCCTAGCGGGATTCAATGAG. This translates into CSGGLAGFNE. The whole CDR3 sequence is CSGGLAGFNEQFF.

Details on this clone: Sequencing ends 3 residues short of the CDR3 end; the germline J gene provides the rest. The chain has TRBV20-1 and TRBJ2-5; 9 bases match TRBD2. The CDR3 has 15 amino acids. CDR1 and CDR2 from the germline V gene are DFQATT and SNEGSKA (reference sequence). Trimming took 5 bases from V and 5 from J; bases not matched to a gene: 12. The sequenced part of the CDR3 DNA is TGCAGTGCTCCGAGGGGAGCGGGGGGTGGGGAGACC. The encoded protein is CSAPRGAGGGET. The full CDR3 reads CSAPRGAGGGETQYF.

Comment on this clone: The missing CDR3 end, 3 residues past where the read stops, is filled in from the germline J gene. The chain links TRBV6-4 to TRBJ2-3; 9 nucleotides match TRBD2. The J segment lost 1 base and the V segment lost 4 bases, leaving 0 bases of the junction unmatched. CDR1 and CDR2 (germline): MRHNA, SNTAGT. This CDR3 has 14 amino acids. Here the CDR3 reads CASSVAGGTDTQYF. CDR3 DNA (partial): TGTGCCAGCAGTGTAGCGGGGGGCACAGATACG.

On this clone itself: The CDR3 extends 3 residues past the end of the read, so its final part is completed from the germline J gene. The chain joins TRBV9 to TRBJ2-5; no definite D call. Germline-derived CDR1 and CDR2 are SGDLS and YYNGEE. The CDR3 has 13 residues. V dropped 2 bases and J dropped 6 bases, with 11 bases sitting between them. CDR3 region: CASSVGGMKTQYF. CDR3 DNA, as far as it was read: TGTGCCAGCAGCGTTGGCGGTATGAAGACC.

On this clone itself: The CDR3 end is not reached by the read, which stops 3 residues before it; the germline J gene fills it in. This chain connects TRBV30 to TRBJ2-4; D is uncertain. The CDR3 totals 11 residues. From germline, CDR1 is GTSNPN and CDR2 SVGIG (reference sequence). The CDR3 region is CAWRRLSGQYF. The sequenced part of the CDR3 DNA is TGTGCCTGGAGGCGGTTGTCTGGT.

Concerning this clone: The read terminates 3 residues before the CDR3 end, so the remaining end is supplied by the germline J gene. The chain carries TRBV20-1 and TRBJ1-5, with no clear D. Between the trimmed V and J ends, which lost 6 bases and 0 bases, there was a span of 24 bases. The length of the CDR3 is 18 residues. From germline, CDR1 is DFQATT and CDR2 SNEGSKA (reference sequence). The CDR3 region is CSARRKRDTRYSNQPQHF. The CDR3 bases that were read are TGCAGTGCCAGACGGAAACGTGATACCAGGTATAGCAATCAGCCC.